This TCR beta chain was identified in a study of identical twins. TCRdb reprocessed the 5' RACE reads via MiXCR and lists one record per CDR3 protein. The sample lists 400,000 to 550,000 distinct CDR3 sequences, approximately 22% occurring once. Germline CDR1 is LGHDT and CDR2 is YNNKEL (reference sequence). The CDR3 has 16 amino acids. Trimming removed 0 bases from V and 5 bases from J; junction bases left unmatched: 7. The data also belong to a second study, concerning T cells expressing NK-cell markers.

This clonotype was obtained from a woman younger than 35 in good health. Sequencing used CD4+ T cells sorted from blood. This chain joins TRBV3-1 and TRBJ2-7; 10 nucleotides match TRBD2. CDR3 DNA: TGTGCCAGCAGCCAAGATCGAGCGGGAGGGCCCCACGAGCAGTACTTC. Protein sequence: CASSQDRAGGPHEQYF.